This T cell receptor beta chain was captured by sequencing in a study of blood T cell repertoires in COVID-19. The wider study: In each case, the material was cDNA or gDNA derived from T cells, B-cell-depleted T cells, or PBMCs.

Germline lookup yields CDR1 SGHTA and CDR2 FQGNSA. CDR3 size: 14 residues. V shed 3 bases and J shed 7 bases, with 16 bases lying between them. Original processing methods: Reference gene primer amplification gave nucleated cell count estimates. The protocol was immunoSEQ multiplex PCR, while the TCRdb copy is restricted to in-frame clones and leaves out a portion. V and J calls and clone size are those listed in that table; D and trimming were worked out from the DNA. The table includes fewer than 250,000 clones, about four fifths detected once. Assignment of participants to cohorts was predicated upon participant-reported clinical history. During the 2 weeks before they entered the study, exposed participants had met someone with a PCR-confirmed or clinician-diagnosed COVID-19 case.

The sequencing input was PBMCs or T cells enriched from blood (not recorded which). This clonotype originated in a woman between 50 and 59 years old who had been exposed to COVID-19. This sequence joins TRBV7-2 and TRBJ2-7, with D perhaps matching TRBD2 (5 bases). DNA of the CDR3: TGTGCCAGCAGCTTCGGACCGTACGGGAAGGAGCAGTACTTC. Its protein product is CASSFGPYGKEQYF.